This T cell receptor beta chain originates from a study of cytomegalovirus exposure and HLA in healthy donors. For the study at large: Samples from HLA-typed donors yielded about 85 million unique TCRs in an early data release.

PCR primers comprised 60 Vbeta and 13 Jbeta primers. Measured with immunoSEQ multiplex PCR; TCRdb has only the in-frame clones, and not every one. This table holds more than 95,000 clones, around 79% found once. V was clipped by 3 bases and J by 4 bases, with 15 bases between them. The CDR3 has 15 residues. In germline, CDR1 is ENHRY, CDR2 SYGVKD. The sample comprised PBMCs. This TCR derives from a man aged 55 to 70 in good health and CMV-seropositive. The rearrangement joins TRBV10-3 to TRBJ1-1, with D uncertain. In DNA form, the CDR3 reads TGTGCCATCAGTGATGCTGTACGGGATAGCACTGAAGCTTTCTTT. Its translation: CAISDAVRDSTEAFF.